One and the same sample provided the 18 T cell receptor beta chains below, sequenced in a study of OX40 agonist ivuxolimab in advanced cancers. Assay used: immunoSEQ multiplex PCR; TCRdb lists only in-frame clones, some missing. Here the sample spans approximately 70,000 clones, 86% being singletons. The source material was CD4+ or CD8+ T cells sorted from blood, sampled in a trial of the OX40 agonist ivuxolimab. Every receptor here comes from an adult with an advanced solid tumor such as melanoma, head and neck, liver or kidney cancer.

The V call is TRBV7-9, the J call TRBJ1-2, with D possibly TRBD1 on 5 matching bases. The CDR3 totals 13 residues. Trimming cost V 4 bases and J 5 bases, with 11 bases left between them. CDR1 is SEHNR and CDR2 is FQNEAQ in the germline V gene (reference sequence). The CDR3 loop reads CASSSSGGYGYTF. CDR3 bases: TGTGCCAGCAGCTCCTCGGGGGGGTATGGCTACACCTTC.

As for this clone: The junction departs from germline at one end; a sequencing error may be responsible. DNA of the CDR3: TGTGCTAGCAGCTTTGGTCTGGCCAGTAATAAGGAGACCCAGTACTTC. Protein sequence: CASSFGLASNKETQYF. The chain has TRBV7-7 and TRBJ2-5; no clear D gene. Germline values: CDR1 SSHAT, CDR2 FNYEAQ (reference sequence). The CDR3 is 16 residues long.

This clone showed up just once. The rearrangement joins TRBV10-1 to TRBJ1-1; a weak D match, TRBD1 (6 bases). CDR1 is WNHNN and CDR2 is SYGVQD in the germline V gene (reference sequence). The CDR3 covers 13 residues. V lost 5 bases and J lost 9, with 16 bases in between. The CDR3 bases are TGCGCCAGCAGTCTACAACTCGGACAGAAAGCTTTCTTT. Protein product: CASSLQLGQKAFF.

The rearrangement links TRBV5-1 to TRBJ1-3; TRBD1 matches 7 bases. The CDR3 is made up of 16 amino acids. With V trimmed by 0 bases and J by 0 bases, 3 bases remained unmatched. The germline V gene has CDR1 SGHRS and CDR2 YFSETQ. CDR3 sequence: CASSLGDSYSGNTIYF. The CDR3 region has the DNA TGCGCCAGCAGCTTGGGGGACAGCTACTCTGGAAACACCATATATTTT.

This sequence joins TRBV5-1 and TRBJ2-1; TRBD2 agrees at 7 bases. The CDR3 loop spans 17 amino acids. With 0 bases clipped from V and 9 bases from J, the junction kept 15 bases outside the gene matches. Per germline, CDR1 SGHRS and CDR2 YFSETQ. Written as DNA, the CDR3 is TGCGCCAGCAGCTTGGCCGGGGCGGCGGGAGTGCGGGGTGAGCAGTTCTTC. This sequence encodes CASSLAGAAGVRGEQFF.

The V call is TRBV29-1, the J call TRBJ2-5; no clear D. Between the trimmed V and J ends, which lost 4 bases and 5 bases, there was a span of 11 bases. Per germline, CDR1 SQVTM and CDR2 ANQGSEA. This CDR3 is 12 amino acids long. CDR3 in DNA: TGCAGCGTTGTTACCTCTTCGGAGACCCAGTACTTC. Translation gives CSVVTSSETQYF. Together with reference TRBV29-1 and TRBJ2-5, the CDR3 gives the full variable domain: SAVISQKPSRDICQRGTSLTIQCQVDSQVTMMFWYRQQPGQSLTLIATANQGSEATYESGFVIDKFPISRPNLTFSTLTVSNMSPEDSSIYLCSVVTSSETQYFGPGTRLLVL.

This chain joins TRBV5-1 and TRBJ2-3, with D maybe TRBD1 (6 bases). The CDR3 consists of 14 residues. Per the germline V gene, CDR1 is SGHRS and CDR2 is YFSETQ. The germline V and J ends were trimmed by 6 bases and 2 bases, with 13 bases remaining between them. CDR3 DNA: TGCGCCAGCAAGTGGACAGTTAACACAGATACGCAGTATTTT. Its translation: CASKWTVNTDTQYF.

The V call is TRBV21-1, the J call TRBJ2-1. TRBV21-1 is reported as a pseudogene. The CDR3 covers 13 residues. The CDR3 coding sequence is TGTGCCAGCAGCGATCGGCGCTACAATGAGCAGTTCTTC. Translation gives CASSDRRYNEQFF.

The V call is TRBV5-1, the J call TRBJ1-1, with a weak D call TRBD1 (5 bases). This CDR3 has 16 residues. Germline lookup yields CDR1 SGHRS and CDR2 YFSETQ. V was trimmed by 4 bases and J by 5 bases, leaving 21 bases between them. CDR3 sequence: CASSTRPQGENTEAFF. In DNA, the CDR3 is TGCGCCAGCAGCACTAGACCCCAGGGAGAGAATACTGAAGCTTTCTTT.

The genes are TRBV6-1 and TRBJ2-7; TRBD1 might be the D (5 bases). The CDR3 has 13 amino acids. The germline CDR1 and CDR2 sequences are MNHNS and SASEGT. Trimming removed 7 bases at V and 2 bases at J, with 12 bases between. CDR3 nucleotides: TGTGCCAGCATCATGACAGCCCCCTACGAGCAGTACTTC. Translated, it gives CASIMTAPYEQYF.

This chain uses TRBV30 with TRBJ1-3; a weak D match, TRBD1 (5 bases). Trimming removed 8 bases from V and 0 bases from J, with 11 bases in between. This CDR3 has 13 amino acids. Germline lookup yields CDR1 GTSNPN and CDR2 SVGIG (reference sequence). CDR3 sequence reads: CAGGGASGNTIYF. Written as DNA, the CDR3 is TGTGCCGGCGGAGGGGCCTCTGGAAACACCATATATTTT.

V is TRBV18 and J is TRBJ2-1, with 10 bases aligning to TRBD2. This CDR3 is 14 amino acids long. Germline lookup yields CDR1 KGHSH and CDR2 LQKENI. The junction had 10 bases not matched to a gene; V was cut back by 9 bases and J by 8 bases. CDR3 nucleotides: TGTGCCAGTTCGCAGCGGGGGGGCATCTATGAGCAGTTCTTC. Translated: CASSQRGGIYEQFF.

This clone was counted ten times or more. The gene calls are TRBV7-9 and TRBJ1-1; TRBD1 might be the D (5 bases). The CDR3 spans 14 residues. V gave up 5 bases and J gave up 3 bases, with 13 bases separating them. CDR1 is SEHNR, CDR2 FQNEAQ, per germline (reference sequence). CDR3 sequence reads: CASSLTQEDTEAFF. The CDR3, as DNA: TGTGCCAGCAGCCTAACACAGGAGGACACTGAAGCTTTCTTT. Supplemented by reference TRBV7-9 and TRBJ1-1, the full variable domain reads DTGVSQNPRHKITKRGQNVTFRCDPISEHNRLYWYRQTLGQGPEFLTYFQNEAQLEKSRLLSDRFSAERPKGSFSTLEIQRTEQGDSAMYLCASSLTQEDTEAFFGQGTRLTVV.

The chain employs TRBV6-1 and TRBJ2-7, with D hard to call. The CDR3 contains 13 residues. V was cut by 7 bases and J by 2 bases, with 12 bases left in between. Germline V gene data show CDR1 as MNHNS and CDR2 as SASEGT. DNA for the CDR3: TGTGCCAGCACCTGGACGGCAGCCTACGAGCAGTACTTC. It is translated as CASTWTAAYEQYF.

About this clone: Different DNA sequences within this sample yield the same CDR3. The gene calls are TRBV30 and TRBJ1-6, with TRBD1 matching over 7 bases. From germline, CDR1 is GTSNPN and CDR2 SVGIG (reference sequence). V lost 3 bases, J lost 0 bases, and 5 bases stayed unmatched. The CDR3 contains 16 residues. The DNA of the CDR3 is TGTGCCTGGAGCCGAGGGGGCAGCTCCTATAATTCACCCCTCCACTTT. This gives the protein CAWSRGGSSYNSPLHF.

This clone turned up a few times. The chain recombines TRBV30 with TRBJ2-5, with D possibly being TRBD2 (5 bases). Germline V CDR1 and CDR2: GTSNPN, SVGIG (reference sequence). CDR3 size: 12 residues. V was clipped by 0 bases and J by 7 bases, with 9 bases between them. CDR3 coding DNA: TGTGCCTGGAGTGTACTTGGAGGGACCCAGTACTTC. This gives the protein CAWSVLGGTQYF. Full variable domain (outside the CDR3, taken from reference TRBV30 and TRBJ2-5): SQTIHQWPATLVQPVGSPLSLECTVEGTSNPNLYWYRQAAGRGLQLLFYSVGIGQISSEVPQNLSASRPQDRQFILSSKKLLLSDSGFYLCAWSVLGGTQYFGPGTRLLVL.

The CDR3 DNA is TGTGCCAGCAGCTCGACTAATGAAAAACTGTTTTTT. Translation: CASSSTNEKLFF. This chain uses TRBV4-2 with TRBJ1-4; unclear D gene. Germline assignment: CDR1 LGHNA and CDR2 YNFKEQ. The CDR3 has 12 residues. V shed 5 bases and J shed 2 bases, with 3 bases lying between them.

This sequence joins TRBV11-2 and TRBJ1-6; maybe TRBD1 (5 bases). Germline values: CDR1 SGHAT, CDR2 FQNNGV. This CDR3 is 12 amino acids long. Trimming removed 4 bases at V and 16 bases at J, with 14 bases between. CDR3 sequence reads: CASSSPQGLLHF. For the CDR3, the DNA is TGTGCCAGCAGCTCGCCCCAGGGTTTACTCCACTTT.